The rows below give T cell receptor beta chains drawn from one sample of a study of CD8 T cells in Susac syndrome. TCRdb recomputed calls from the immunoSEQ multiplex PCR reads with MiXCR, one row per CDR3 protein. The sample yields about 150,000 distinct CDR3 sequences, roughly 94% seen once. The source material was CD4+ T cells from PBMCs. Receptors originate from a human donor in good health. Each CDR3 is given with its conserved first and last residue. Each record gives: V gene, clone size, J gene, D gene, CDR3 DNA, CDR3 protein. The D gene is left open where the match is weak. Clone size, where shown, is once, few, many, or a class for clones that have expanded.

V: TRBV9; size: NA; J: TRBJ2-5; D: NA; DNA: TGTGCCAGCAGCGAAGGCAGCCAAGAGACCCAGTACTTC; CDR3: CASSEGSQETQYF
V: TRBV20-1; size: NA; J: TRBJ2-7; D: NA; DNA: TGCAGTGCTATAACTAGAAGTTACGAGCAGTACTTC; CDR3: CSAITRSYEQYF
V: TRBV2; size: NA; J: TRBJ2-5; D: NA; DNA: TGTGCCAGCGATAATAGGGTTGGGGAGACCCAGTACTTC; CDR3: CASDNRVGETQYF
V: TRBV7-8; size: once; J: TRBJ2-2; D: NA; DNA: TGTGCCAGCAGCTCCCCCGCAGGGGTAGACACCGGGGAGCTGTTTTTT; CDR3: CASSSPAGVDTGELFF
V: TRBV3-1; size: NA; J: TRBJ2-2; D: TRBD2; DNA: TGTGCCAGCAGCCAAGCCCGGACTAGCGGGAGCGGGGAGCTGTTTTTT; CDR3: CASSQARTSGSGELFF
V: TRBV6-5; size: NA; J: TRBJ1-5; D: NA; DNA: TGTGCCAGCAGTTTACAGGGTAATAGCAATCAGCCCCAGCATTTT; CDR3: CASSLQGNSNQPQHF
V: TRBV20-1; size: NA; J: TRBJ1-1; D: NA; DNA: TGCAGTGCTAGGGGGGTTCGGAACACTGAAGCTTTCTTT; CDR3: CSARGVRNTEAFF
V: TRBV30; size: NA; J: TRBJ2-1; D: NA; DNA: TGTGCCTGGAGGGAGGTGCCGAAAATTGAGCAGTTCTTC; CDR3: CAWREVPKIEQFF
V: TRBV29-1; size: NA; J: TRBJ1-1; D: NA; DNA: TGCAGCGTTGATACGATGCCTTTCTTT; CDR3: CSVDTMPFF
V: TRBV24-1; size: NA; J: TRBJ2-7; D: NA; DNA: TGTGCCACCAGTGATGACATAAACGAGCAGTACTTC; CDR3: CATSDDINEQYF
V: TRBV20-1; size: NA; J: TRBJ2-2; D: TRBD2; DNA: TGCAGTGCTAGAGACCCAAGCGGGAGGGGGGAGCTGTTTTTT; CDR3: CSARDPSGRGELFF
V: TRBV9; size: NA; J: TRBJ1-1; D: TRBD1; DNA: TGTGCCAGCAACCTGGGACAGTTGGGAGGAGAAGCTTTCTTT; CDR3: CASNLGQLGGEAFF
V: TRBV6-4; size: once; J: TRBJ2-3; D: TRBD2; DNA: TGTGCCAGCAGTGAATTAGCGGGAGAGCGGACAGATACGCAGTATTTT; CDR3: CASSELAGERTDTQYF
V: TRBV7-2; size: NA; J: TRBJ2-4; D: NA; DNA: TGTGCCAGCAGCTCCCTAAACATTCAGTACTTC; CDR3: CASSSLNIQYF
V: TRBV5-1; size: NA; J: TRBJ2-5; D: TRBD1; DNA: TGCGCCAGCAGCCTAGGGGACAGGGTACAAGAGACCCAGTACTTC; CDR3: CASSLGDRVQETQYF
V: TRBV5-1; size: NA; J: TRBJ2-3; D: TRBD2; DNA: TGCGCCAGCAGCCCGGGACTAGCGGAGACAGATACGCAGTATTTT; CDR3: CASSPGLAETDTQYF
V: TRBV2; size: NA; J: TRBJ1-5; D: NA; DNA: TGTGCCAGCACGTTGGGGGAAGAGCCCCAGCATTTT; CDR3: CASTLGEEPQHF
V: TRBV7-9; size: NA; J: TRBJ2-2; D: NA; DNA: TGTGCCAGCACCACCAGTGGGCCCGGCGGGGAGCTGTTTTTT; CDR3: CASTTSGPGGELFF
V: TRBV12-3/TRBV12-4; size: NA; J: TRBJ2-2; D: TRBD1; DNA: TGTGCCAGCAGGTCCCGGGACAGGTTCACCGGGGAGCTGTTTTTT; CDR3: CASRSRDRFTGELFF
V: TRBV12-3/TRBV12-4; size: NA; J: TRBJ1-2; D: TRBD1; DNA: TGTGCCAGCAGTTCCCCAGGGGGCGGCTATGGCTACACCTTC; CDR3: CASSSPGGGYGYTF
V: TRBV19; size: NA; J: TRBJ2-4; D: NA; DNA: TGTGCCAGTATGTCCCGGGACACCCGCATAGACATTCAGTACTTC; CDR3: CASMSRDTRIDIQYF
V: TRBV19; size: NA; J: TRBJ2-5; D: NA; DNA: TGTGCCAGTAGGCTAAGGGGGGGGGCACGGGAGACCCAGTACTTC; CDR3: CASRLRGGARETQYF
V: TRBV13; size: NA; J: TRBJ2-1; D: TRBD2; DNA: TGTGCCAGCAGCCGGGGACTAGCGGGAGCCCTCAGCTCCTACAATGAGCAGTTCTTC; CDR3: CASSRGLAGALSSYNEQFF
V: TRBV5-6; size: NA; J: TRBJ1-2; D: NA; DNA: TGTGCCAGCAGCTTGGGGGGGGGCGCGAACTATGGCTACACCTTC; CDR3: CASSLGGGANYGYTF
V: TRBV3-1; size: once; J: TRBJ2-1; D: TRBD2; DNA: TGTGCCAGCAGCCAAGATCCCAGCGGGAGATTTAATGAGCAGTTCTTC; CDR3: CASSQDPSGRFNEQFF
V: TRBV6-5; size: NA; J: TRBJ1-1; D: NA; DNA: TGTGCCAGCAGTTCCGGCCGGGGAGCTTTCTTT; CDR3: CASSSGRGAFF
V: TRBV3-1; size: NA; J: TRBJ2-3; D: NA; DNA: TGTGCCAGCACCCTAAGAGGGGGTAGCGGACGTATTAGCACAGATACGCAGTATTTT; CDR3: CASTLRGGSGRISTDTQYF
V: TRBV20-1; size: NA; J: TRBJ2-3; D: TRBD2; DNA: TGCAGTGCTGCCCAAGCGGGAGGGTTCCCAGATACGCAGTATTTT; CDR3: CSAAQAGGFPDTQYF
V: TRBV4-1; size: NA; J: TRBJ2-7; D: NA; DNA: TGCGCCAGCAGCTCTGAGCGGAGATCGTACGAGCAGTACTTC; CDR3: CASSSERRSYEQYF
V: TRBV20-1; size: NA; J: TRBJ2-3; D: NA; DNA: TGCAGTGCTAGAGATCTTAGAGGCCTGGCAGATACGCAGTATTTT; CDR3: CSARDLRGLADTQYF
V: TRBV10-2; size: once; J: TRBJ2-5; D: TRBD2; DNA: TGCGCCAGCAGTGAAACTAGCGGGAGGGCCGCAAAGACCCAGTACTTC; CDR3: CASSETSGRAAKTQYF
V: TRBV12-3/TRBV12-4; size: NA; J: TRBJ2-1; D: NA; DNA: TGTGCCAGCGCCAAGGAGGGCCAATGGGATGAGCAGTTCTTC; CDR3: CASAKEGQWDEQFF
V: TRBV18; size: NA; J: TRBJ2-3; D: NA; DNA: TGTGCCAGCTCACCAGAGGGAACGGGCCTGGATACGCAGTATTTT; CDR3: CASSPEGTGLDTQYF
V: TRBV20-1; size: NA; J: TRBJ2-1; D: NA; DNA: TGCAGTGCTGGAAACGCAGGGGGGATCATGAATGAGCAGTTCTTC; CDR3: CSAGNAGGIMNEQFF
V: TRBV7-9; size: NA; J: TRBJ2-3; D: NA; DNA: TGTGCCAGCAGCTCCAGTACTGCCACAGATACGCAGTATTTT; CDR3: CASSSSTATDTQYF
V: TRBV20-1; size: NA; J: TRBJ2-1; D: TRBD2; DNA: TGCAGTGCTAGAGTTCGGGAGGGGAACAATGAGCAGTTCTTC; CDR3: CSARVREGNNEQFF
V: TRBV28; size: NA; J: TRBJ1-1; D: NA; DNA: TGTGCCAGCAGCCCCATCAGGGTACGGAACACTGAAGCTTTCTTT; CDR3: CASSPIRVRNTEAFF
V: TRBV4-2; size: NA; J: TRBJ2-3; D: NA; DNA: TGTGCCAGCAGCCAAGAAGCCGCGAACACAGATACGCAGTATTTT; CDR3: CASSQEAANTDTQYF
V: TRBV4-1; size: NA; J: TRBJ1-1; D: TRBD1; DNA: TGCGCCAGCGGCCGGGACAGGAACTTAAACACTGAAGCTTTCTTT; CDR3: CASGRDRNLNTEAFF
V: TRBV13; size: NA; J: TRBJ2-5; D: TRBD2; DNA: TGTGCCAGCAGCTTAAGAACTAGCGGGAGTCTTTTACGAGAGACCCAGTACTTC; CDR3: CASSLRTSGSLLRETQYF
V: TRBV9; size: NA; J: TRBJ1-1; D: NA; DNA: TGTGCCAGCAGCGTAGCAGGGGCGAACACTGAAGCTTTCTTT; CDR3: CASSVAGANTEAFF
V: TRBV29-1; size: NA; J: TRBJ2-3; D: NA; DNA: TGCAGCGTTGACACGCAGTATTTT; CDR3: CSVDTQYF
V: TRBV9; size: NA; J: TRBJ1-2; D: TRBD1; DNA: TGTGCCAGCAGCGTAGGTGCATTTGGGACAGGGATCGGTGGCTACACCTTC; CDR3: CASSVGAFGTGIGGYTF
V: TRBV9; size: NA; J: TRBJ2-3; D: NA; DNA: TGTGCCAGCAGCCGGACCACCACAGATACGCAGTATTTT; CDR3: CASSRTTTDTQYF
V: TRBV4-1; size: NA; J: TRBJ2-6; D: NA; DNA: TGCGCCAGCAGCCAAGCCCCCGGCTCTGGGACCAACGTCCTGACTTTC; CDR3: CASSQAPGSGTNVLTF
V: TRBV3-1; size: NA; J: TRBJ2-3; D: NA; DNA: TGTGCCAGCAGCCATAAGGGGGGGGGCGCAGATACGCAGTATTTT; CDR3: CASSHKGGGADTQYF
V: TRBV20-1; size: NA; J: TRBJ2-7; D: NA; DNA: TGCAGTGCTAGAGTTGTCTACGAGCAGTACTTC; CDR3: CSARVVYEQYF